These 18 T cell receptor beta chains were sequenced from one sample in a study of T cell responses to AZD1222 COVID-19 vaccine. Sequencing used immunoSEQ multiplex PCR; TCRdb keeps in-frame clones, though not all of them. The table includes approximately 93,000 clones, over 75% detected once. The sample in question was peripheral blood, obtained 28 days after the second AZD1222 dose. The receptors were sampled from an adult who received the AZD1222 COVID-19 vaccine.

This chain joins TRBV5-8 and TRBJ1-2, with 7 nucleotides matching TRBD1. J was trimmed by 0 bases and V by 4 bases; bases with no gene match: 12. The CDR3 consists of 17 residues. Germline V CDR1 and CDR2: SGHTS, YDEGEE. This CDR3 reads CASSASLLTGTNYGYTF. CDR3 nucleotides: TGTGCCAGCAGCGCTAGCTTACTGACAGGGACTAACTATGGCTACACCTTC. The full variable domain, rest sourced from reference TRBV5-8 and TRBJ1-2, is EAGVTQSPTHLIKTRGQQATLRCSPISGHTSVYWYQQALGLGLQFLLWYDEGEERNRGNFPPRFSGRQFPNYSSELNVNALELEDSALYLCASSASLLTGTNYGYTFGSGTRLTVV.

This chain joins TRBV15 and TRBJ1-5; unclear D gene. The V and J ends lost 5 bases and 4 bases respectively, with 12 bases between them. Germline loops: CDR1 LNHNV, CDR2 YYDKDF (reference sequence). The CDR3 has 14 residues. The CDR3 DNA reads TGTGCCACCAGCGGACGGATTACTAATCAGCCCCAGCATTTT. It encodes CATSGRITNQPQHF. The full variable domain, with the rest looked up from reference TRBV15 and TRBJ1-5, is DAMVIQNPRYQVTQFGKPVTLSCSQTLNHNVMYWYQQKSSQAPKLLFHYYDKDFNNEADTPDNFQSRRPNTSFCFLDIRSPGLGDTAMYLCATSGRITNQPQHFGDGTRLSIL.

V and J are TRBV24-1 and TRBJ2-5, with TRBD2 matching 11 bases. CDR3 length equals 16 residues. Germline V gives CDR1 KGHDR, CDR2 SFDVKD. The ends lost 3 bases at V and 4 bases at J; junction bases unmatched: 6. CDR3 protein: CATSDSTSGGIETQYF. The CDR3 DNA sequence: TGTGCCACCAGTGATAGTACTAGCGGGGGTATAGAGACCCAGTACTTC.

This chain joins TRBV9 and TRBJ2-1; D is ambiguous. Germline V gene sequence: CDR1 SGDLS, CDR2 YYNGEE. The CDR3 extends over 14 amino acids. V lost 0 bases and J 4 bases, leaving 8 bases between the germline ends. DNA for the CDR3: TGTGCCAGCAGCGTAGTTGTGTCGTACAATGAGCAGTTCTTC. This translates into CASSVVVSYNEQFF.

For the CDR3, the DNA is TGTGCCAGCAGCTTAGGACAGAGCCTGAACACTGAAGCTTTCTTT. Its translation: CASSLGQSLNTEAFF. The chain employs TRBV7-9 and TRBJ1-1, with a weak D call TRBD1 (5 bases). Germline-derived CDR1 and CDR2 are SEHNR and FQNEAQ (reference sequence). V dropped 1 base and J dropped 0 bases, with 9 bases sitting between them. This CDR3 has 15 residues.

This chain joins TRBV29-1 and TRBJ2-1; D not certain. Trimming took off 4 bases at V and 8 bases at J, with 9 bases between the two ends. CDR1 is SQVTM, CDR2 ANQGSEA, per germline. CDR3 size: 11 residues. The CDR3 spells CSVGSSDEQFF. CDR3 nucleotide sequence: TGCAGCGTTGGCAGCAGCGATGAGCAGTTCTTC.

The chain joins TRBV6-5 to TRBJ2-7; D is unresolved. From germline, CDR1 is MNHEY and CDR2 SVGAGI. Trimming left V 2 bases short and J 1 base short, with 12 bases between. This CDR3 has 15 residues. The CDR3 nucleotides are TGTGCCAGCAGTTACGGGTTTCTCTCTTCCTACGAGCAGTACTTC. It encodes CASSYGFLSSYEQYF.

This clone was recorded once. CDR3 amino acids: CASGSGADTDTQYF. CDR3 DNA: TGTGCCAGCGGTAGCGGAGCCGACACAGATACGCAGTATTTT. This chain connects TRBV9 to TRBJ2-3; tentative D call: TRBD2 (6 bases). V lost 7 bases to trimming and J lost 2 bases, with 14 bases between them. CDR3 length: 14 residues. Germline V CDR1 and CDR2: SGDLS, YYNGEE.

This chain uses TRBV7-9 with TRBJ2-7; tentative D call: TRBD1 (5 bases). Germline loops: CDR1 SEHNR, CDR2 FQNEAQ (reference sequence). V was shortened by 1 base and J by 7 bases, with 8 bases between the two germline ends. This CDR3 spans 12 amino acids. CDR3 region: CASSLGTREQYF. Written as DNA, the CDR3 is TGTGCCAGCAGCTTAGGGACAAGAGAGCAGTACTTC.

V usage is TRBV7-9 and J usage is TRBJ2-1; TRBD2 matches at 16 bases. The germline V gene has CDR1 SEHNR and CDR2 FQNEAQ (reference sequence). The CDR3 is 17 amino acids. J was trimmed by 4 bases and V by 4 bases; bases with no gene match: 4. This CDR3 is CASSSGTSGGAYNEQFF. The CDR3 nucleotides read TGTGCCAGCAGCTCCGGGACTAGCGGGGGGGCGTACAATGAGCAGTTCTTC.

This rearrangement joins TRBV4-1 to TRBJ2-1; 7 positions agree with TRBD2. V trimming: 2 bases; J trimming: 4 bases; junction bases outside the gene matches: 8. The germline CDR1 and CDR2 sequences are MGHRA and YSYEKL. The CDR3 has 16 amino acids. The CDR3 DNA follows: TGCGCCAGCAGCCAAACGGCGGGAGTGAGGTACAATGAGCAGTTCTTC. This sequence encodes CASSQTAGVRYNEQFF.

The CDR3 bases are TGTGCCAGCAGGAGGGGACAGGTTGATAATTCACCCCTCCACTTT. Protein sequence: CASRRGQVDNSPLHF. The V gene is TRBV6-5, the J gene TRBJ1-6; 8 bases are a match to TRBD1. The CDR3 is 15 amino acids. V was clipped by 6 bases and J by 5 bases; unmatched bases: 6. CDR1 is MNHEY and CDR2 is SVGAGI in the germline V gene.

V gene TRBV5-8 combines with J gene TRBJ2-5; 8 positions match TRBD1. The germline V gene encodes CDR1 SGHTS and CDR2 YDEGEE. The V gene end was trimmed by 4 bases and the J gene end by 4 bases; junction bases not matched to a gene: 9. The CDR3 consists of 15 residues. Here the CDR3 reads CASSTGDRSRETQYF. As DNA, the CDR3 is TGTGCCAGCAGCACGGGGGACAGGTCACGAGAGACCCAGTACTTC.

V is TRBV7-9 and J is TRBJ2-7; D uncertain. Trimming pared 5 bases from V and 5 bases from J, leaving 10 bases between. This CDR3 contains 12 residues. Germline assignment: CDR1 SEHNR and CDR2 FQNEAQ (reference sequence). The CDR3 DNA is TGTGCCAGCAGCCCGGTGAGTAACGAGCAGTACTTC. Translated: CASSPVSNEQYF. The full variable domain, rest sourced from reference TRBV7-9 and TRBJ2-7, is DTGVSQNPRHKITKRGQNVTFRCDPISEHNRLYWYRQTLGQGPEFLTYFQNEAQLEKSRLLSDRFSAERPKGSFSTLEIQRTEQGDSAMYLCASSPVSNEQYFGPGTRLTVT.

The chain uses TRBV4-1 and TRBJ1-2; 12 nucleotides agree with TRBD1. This CDR3 has 16 amino acids. Trimming took 3 bases from V and 4 from J; bases not matched to a gene: 6. Germline V gene lookup returns CDR1 MGHRA and CDR2 YSYEKL. Here the CDR3 reads CASSHPGTGGAYGYTF. The DNA of the CDR3 is TGCGCCAGCAGCCACCCCGGGACAGGGGGCGCCTATGGCTACACCTTC.

The CDR3 coding sequence is TGTGCCAGTAGTATCCCCCAGGGGGGAATCGCTGAAGCTTTCTTT. Its protein is CASSIPQGGIAEAFF. This sequence joins TRBV19 and TRBJ1-1, with TRBD1 identical over 7 bases. V lost 3 bases and J lost 6; bases outside the gene matches: 10. The CDR3 is made up of 15 amino acids. CDR1 LNHDA and CDR2 SQIVND come from the germline V gene (reference sequence).

This rearrangement joins TRBV7-7 to TRBJ2-3, with 10 positions matching TRBD2. Losses at the gene ends were 1 base for V and 4 bases for J; bases not matched to a gene: 5. The CDR3 runs to 16 residues. In germline, CDR1 is SSHAT, CDR2 FNYEAQ (reference sequence). In nucleotides, the CDR3 is TGTGCCAGCAGCTTAGGTAGCGGGGGGCCCTCAGATACGCAGTATTTT. Residues: CASSLGSGGPSDTQYF.

The chain couples TRBV28 to TRBJ1-3; 8 bases agree with TRBD1. The CDR3 has 15 amino acids. Germline lookup yields CDR1 MDHEN and CDR2 SYDVKM. Unmatched junction bases numbered 5, after V lost 6 bases and J lost 1 base. CDR3 nucleotides: TGTGCCAGCAGCATACAGGGGGGGTCTGGAAACACCATATATTTT. This translates into CASSIQGGSGNTIYF.